Listed below are T cell receptor beta chains from one sample, sequenced in a study of T-cell memory formation after mild COVID-19. Via MiXCR, TCRdb re-called the 5' RACE reads, giving one row per CDR3 protein. Found here are 300,000 or so distinct CDR3 sequences, approximately 15% of them singletons; the top ten hold about a fifth. Sequencing was carried out using PBMCs or a T cell subset sorted from them (not recorded which). The origin of the receptors is a man aged 18-30 years who had mild COVID-19 (a few samples of this study predate the infection). Cell type and time point are not known. CDR3s include the opening cysteine and the closing phenylalanine or tryptophan. A D gene is named only where the DNA matches it firmly. The size of a clone is reported for some rows only, either as once, few or many, or as a class for expanded clones.

D gene	clone size	V gene	J gene	CDR3 length	CDR3 DNA	CDR3 protein
.	.	TRBV4-1	TRBJ2-3	16	TGCGCCAGCAGCCAAGATCTCCTAGGACGGGTGGATACGCAGTATTTT	CASSQDLLGRVDTQYF
.	.	TRBV6-5	TRBJ2-2	15	TGTGCCAGCAGTTACTCGAGGGTGAACACCGGGGAGCTGTTTTTT	CASSYSRVNTGELFF
.	few	TRBV9	TRBJ2-3	15	TGTGCCAGCAGCGTAGGTGGGGTGCGCACAGATACGCAGTATTTT	CASSVGGVRTDTQYF
.	many	TRBV15	TRBJ1-2	13	TGTGCCACCAGCAGACCACCGGACACCCACAACTTCTTC	CATSRPPDTHNFF
.	.	TRBV3-1	TRBJ2-2	15	TGTGCCAGCAGCCAAGGGGGACCGGCCACCGGGGAGCTGTTTTTT	CASSQGGPATGELFF
.	few	TRBV25-1	TRBJ1-6	20	TGTGCCAGCAGTGAATATATGCCGTGGACAATGACGGCCCTAAATTCACCCCTCCACTTT	CASSEYMPWTMTALNSPLHF
TRBD2	few	TRBV29-1	TRBJ2-5	13	TGCAGCGTTGACCCGGGGGGTACGGAGACCCAGTACTTC	CSVDPGGTETQYF
.	many	TRBV30	TRBJ2-7	12	TGTGCCTGGAGTGTCAGCTCCTACGAGCAGTACTTC	CAWSVSSYEQYF
.	.	TRBV6-5	TRBJ1-1	14	TGTGCCAGCACCATCTCTTCGGAGGCCACTGAAGCTTTCTTT	CASTISSEATEAFF
TRBD1	few	TRBV5-1	TRBJ1-1	15	TGCGCCAGCAGCTTGGCCGGGACAGGGGCCCCTGAAGCTTTCTTT	CASSLAGTGAPEAFF
.	few	TRBV18	TRBJ2-7	14	TGTGCCAGCTCACCCGGGGTCTCGGACTACGAGCAGTACTTC	CASSPGVSDYEQYF
TRBD2	.	TRBV4-3	TRBJ2-1	17	TGCGCCAGCAGCCAGGGGACTAGCGGGGGGGCCGACAATGAGCAGTTCTTC	CASSQGTSGGADNEQFF
.	.	TRBV2	TRBJ1-3	14	TGTGCCAGCAGACCGGACCACGCTGGAAACACCATATATTTT	CASRPDHAGNTIYF
.	few	TRBV4-1	TRBJ2-5	13	TGCGCCAGCAGCCAAGCCAGCCGGGAGACCCAGTACTTC	CASSQASRETQYF
.	few	TRBV5-1	TRBJ1-5	15	TGCGCCAGCAGCTTGGAGCACCCCCAGCAGCAGCCCCAGCATTTT	CASSLEHPQQQPQHF
TRBD2	.	TRBV13	TRBJ2-3	15	TGTGCCAGCAGCTCCGAGCGGGGGCCCACAGATACGCAGTATTTT	CASSSERGPTDTQYF
TRBD1	.	TRBV25-1	TRBJ1-2	14	TGTGCCAGCACCAGAGGGACAGGGGACTATGGCTACACCTTC	CASTRGTGDYGYTF
TRBD2	few	TRBV20-1	TRBJ2-1	14	TGCAGTGCTACCTCCGGGACTAGCGGCAATGAGCAGTTCTTC	CSATSGTSGNEQFF
.	.	TRBV25-1	TRBJ2-6	15	TGTGCCAGCAGTGAATCCCACTCTGGGGCCAACGTCCTGACTTTC	CASSESHSGANVLTF
.	many	TRBV20-1	TRBJ2-7	13	TGCAGTGCTAGAATTGACAGCTCCTACGAGCAGTACTTC	CSARIDSSYEQYF